The 22 T cell receptor beta chains below were found in one sample sequenced in a study of shared clonotypes between healthy human individuals. Only in-frame clones appear in the TCRdb table, and some are missing; sequencing was by immunoSEQ multiplex PCR. The sample yields a few hundred thousand clones, approximately 97% seen once. Sequenced input: naive CD4+ T cells sorted from blood. Subset of the sample: CD45RA+ positively selected. All receptors come from a woman under 40 in good health.

As DNA, the CDR3 is TGTGCCGTACCGGGCGGGGCTAGCGGGAGTGGGATCACCGGGGAGCTGTTTTTT. Protein sequence: CAVPGGASGSGITGELFF. V gene TRBV28 combines with J gene TRBJ2-2, with TRBD2 matching over 10 bases. The germline CDR1 and CDR2 sequences are MDHEN and SYDVKM. The V gene end was trimmed by 11 bases and the J gene end by 4 bases; junction bases not matched to a gene: 19. CDR3 length equals 18 residues.

The chain has TRBV30 and TRBJ2-5; either TRBD1 or TRBD2 may supply D (5 bases each). Trimming removed 4 bases at V and 7 bases at J, with 16 bases between. The CDR3 is made up of 13 amino acids. CDR1 is GTSNPN, CDR2 SVGIG, per germline (reference sequence). CDR3 DNA sequence: TGTGCCTGGAAGGGTTGGGACGATGGGACCCAGTACTTC. It is translated as CAWKGWDDGTQYF.

This chain uses TRBV7-4 with TRBJ1-1; D might be TRBD1 (5 bases). The CDR3 length is 14 residues. The germline V gene encodes CDR1 SGHVT and CDR2 SQSDAQ. V lost 8 bases and J 3 bases, leaving 16 bases between the germline ends. CDR3 sequence (DNA): TGTGCCAGCTCTCCGGGGCAGAGCCACACTGAAGCTTTCTTT. Translating it yields CASSPGQSHTEAFF. The full variable domain, rest sourced from reference TRBV7-4 and TRBJ1-1, is GAGVSQSPRYKVAKRGRDVALRCDSISGHVTLYWYRQTLGQGSEVLTYSQSDAQRDKSGRPSGRFSAERPERSVSTLKIQRTEQGDSAVYLCASSPGQSHTEAFFGQGTRLTVV.

The chain employs TRBV7-9 and TRBJ1-2; D perhaps matches TRBD1 (6 bases). Germline-derived CDR1 and CDR2 are SEHNR and FQNEAQ (reference sequence). This CDR3 comprises 15 residues. Trimming shortened V by 5 bases and J by 7 bases, and 20 bases separated the two germline ends. CDR3 DNA: TGTGCCAGCAGCCCAGCCCACGGACAGTCAAGTGGCTACACCTTC. Its translation is CASSPAHGQSSGYTF.

V gene TRBV5-8 combines with J gene TRBJ1-6; 10 nucleotides match TRBD1. The germline CDR1 and CDR2 sequences are SGHTS and YDEGEE. With V trimmed by 4 bases and J by 3 bases, 16 bases remained unmatched. This CDR3 is built from 20 residues. The CDR3 is CASSLTPGQGIGYYNSPLHF. The CDR3 DNA reads TGTGCCAGCAGCCTCACTCCGGGACAGGGGATCGGGTACTATAATTCACCCCTCCACTTT. The full variable domain, in which reference TRBV5-8 and TRBJ1-6 provide the parts outside the CDR3, is EAGVTQSPTHLIKTRGQQATLRCSPISGHTSVYWYQQALGLGLQFLLWYDEGEERNRGNFPPRFSGRQFPNYSSELNVNALELEDSALYLCASSLTPGQGIGYYNSPLHFGNGTRLTVT.

The chain combines TRBV7-7 with TRBJ1-2, with 8 nucleotides matching TRBD1. V shed 7 bases and J 2 bases; nucleotides not matched to a gene: 9. The CDR3 totals 15 residues. The germline CDR1 and CDR2 sequences are SSHAT and FNYEAQ (reference sequence). The DNA for the CDR3 is TGTGCCAGCACCCAATACAGGGGGTTGAACTATGGCTACACCTTC. Its translation: CASTQYRGLNYGYTF.

The V call is TRBV4-1, the J call TRBJ2-6, with 7 bases identical to TRBD1. The CDR3 has 18 residues. V lost 0 bases, J lost 2 bases, and 7 bases stayed unmatched. CDR1 MGHRA and CDR2 YSYEKL come from the germline V gene. The CDR3 nucleotides are TGCGCCAGCAGCCAAGATTGGGGAACAGGGGCTGGGGCCAACGTCCTGACTTTC. It is translated as CASSQDWGTGAGANVLTF.

This rearrangement joins TRBV28 to TRBJ1-2; D possibly corresponds to TRBD1 (5 bases). The CDR3 consists of 12 residues. The V gene lost 10 bases and the J gene lost 2 bases, with 11 bases spanning the gap. The germline CDR1 and CDR2 sequences are MDHEN and SYDVKM. Here the CDR3 DNA reads TGTGCCATCAGCCCAGGGAACTATGGCTACACCTTC. It yields the protein CAISPGNYGYTF.

The chain joins TRBV7-2 to TRBJ2-7; 14 nucleotides match TRBD2. This CDR3 spans 17 amino acids. J was trimmed by 4 bases and V by 6 bases; bases with no gene match: 11. Per germline, CDR1 SGHTA and CDR2 FQGNSA. CDR3 in amino acids: CASRRQPGTSGSYEQYF. The DNA of the CDR3 is TGTGCCAGCAGGCGTCAACCCGGGACTAGCGGGAGTTACGAGCAGTACTTC.

This clone is a singleton in its sample. The chain recombines TRBV5-1 with TRBJ1-4, with no clear D. Germline CDR1 SGHRS, CDR2 YFSETQ. V was shortened by 4 bases and J by 2 bases, with 18 bases between the two germline ends. The CDR3 runs 17 residues. The CDR3 coding sequence is TGCGCCAGCAGCAGAGACCGGGCCCCCGGGACTAATGAAAAACTGTTTTTT. Its protein product is CASSRDRAPGTNEKLFF.

V usage is TRBV15 and J usage is TRBJ2-1; 7 nucleotides agree with TRBD1. This CDR3 region has 15 residues. Germline values: CDR1 LNHNV, CDR2 YYDKDF (reference sequence). Losses at the gene ends were 0 bases for V and 1 base for J; bases not matched to a gene: 0. The CDR3 sequence is CATSRETGSYNEQFF. The CDR3 region has the DNA TGTGCCACCAGCAGAGAGACAGGGTCCTACAATGAGCAGTTCTTC.

In regard to this clone: No conserved phenylalanine or tryptophan is present at the end of the CDR3, so a read error is the likely explanation. No DNA is shown, since the ends of the CDR3 on it are uncertain; the CDR3 is the one TCRdb lists. The chain carries TRBV27 and TRBJ1-1. The germline gives CDR1 MNHEY, CDR2 SMNVEV (reference sequence). 10 amino acids form the CDR3, both terminal residues included. The CDR3: CASTGGTARV.

The chain couples TRBV7-9 to TRBJ2-5; 8 bases line up with TRBD1. Looked up from germline, CDR1 is SEHNR and CDR2 is FQNEAQ (reference sequence). The V segment lost 2 bases and the J segment 5 bases; nucleotides outside the gene matches: 7. The CDR3 sequence is 15 residues long. CDR3 DNA sequence: TGTGCCAGCAGCTTAATAGACAGGGGTCGCGAGACCCAGTACTTC. Amino acids: CASSLIDRGRETQYF. Together with reference TRBV7-9 and TRBJ2-5, the CDR3 gives the full variable domain: DTGVSQNPRHKITKRGQNVTFRCDPISEHNRLYWYRQTLGQGPEFLTYFQNEAQLEKSRLLSDRFSAERPKGSFSTLEIQRTEQGDSAMYLCASSLIDRGRETQYFGPGTRLLVL.

The CDR3 loop reads CASSPSPPGEQYF. The CDR3 bases are TGTGCCAGCTCACCGTCTCCACCGGGGGAGCAGTACTTC. The chain combines TRBV18 with TRBJ2-7; D perhaps matches TRBD2 (5 bases). CDR1 KGHSH and CDR2 LQKENI come from the germline V gene. The V gene lost 3 bases and the J gene lost 7 bases, with 13 bases spanning the gap. The length of the CDR3 is 13 residues.

This chain uses TRBV6-1 with TRBJ2-1; D unclear. Trimming stripped 8 bases from V and 0 bases from J, with 8 bases between. The CDR3 is 13 amino acids. The germline CDR1 and CDR2 sequences are MNHNS and SASEGT. For the CDR3, the DNA is TGTGCCAGCTCACTCGTCTCCTACAATGAGCAGTTCTTC. It translates to CASSLVSYNEQFF.

The chain employs TRBV14 and TRBJ2-7, with TRBD2 identical over 8 bases. The CDR3 totals 16 residues. Germline V gene lookup returns CDR1 SGHDN and CDR2 FVKESK. After removal of 3 bases from V and 7 bases from J, the junction contained 14 bases not matched to a gene. The CDR3 DNA reads as TGTGCCAGCAGCCAGAGAGTGAGCGGGAGAGGGGAAGAGCAGTACTTC. It codes for CASSQRVSGRGEEQYF.

The J gene is TRBJ2-1, the V gene TRBV6-4; D gene unclear. V lost 6 bases, J lost 0 bases, and 12 bases lay in between. The CDR3 runs 15 residues. The germline V gene has CDR1 MRHNA and CDR2 SNTAGT. CDR3 loop: CASSWQAVSYNEQFF. In nucleotides, the CDR3 is TGTGCCAGCAGCTGGCAAGCAGTCTCCTACAATGAGCAGTTCTTC.

The chain combines TRBV7-3 with TRBJ2-5, with unresolved D. The assigned J gene may be wrong: the sequence end matches TRBJ2-7 better. This CDR3 contains 14 residues. In germline, CDR1 is SGHTA, CDR2 FQGTGA. The CDR3 DNA follows: TGTGCCAGCAGCTTCCCTCCTTCCTCCTACGAGCAGTACTTC. Protein sequence: CASSFPPSSYEQYF.

V gene TRBV11-2 combines with J gene TRBJ2-7; 10 positions agree with TRBD1. J was trimmed by 1 base and V by 4 bases; bases with no gene match: 4. There are 15 residues in the CDR3. CDR1 and CDR2 from the germline V gene are SGHAT and FQNNGV. The CDR3 region has the DNA TGTGCCAGCAGCTCAGGGGACAGGGGTTCCTACGAGCAGTACTTC. Encoded protein: CASSSGDRGSYEQYF.

V and J are TRBV6-5 and TRBJ1-1; 7 nucleotides agree with TRBD1. The V segment lost 4 bases and the J segment 5 bases; nucleotides outside the gene matches: 10. Germline CDR1 and CDR2: MNHEY and SVGAGI. This CDR3 is built from 15 residues. The CDR3 region has the DNA TGTGCCAGCAGTTCGAAGCGACAGGGTGGGACTGAAGCTTTCTTT. It specifies CASSSKRQGGTEAFF.

J is TRBJ2-7 and V is TRBV7-9; tentative D call: TRBD2 (5 bases). Germline V gene lookup returns CDR1 SEHNR and CDR2 FQNEAQ (reference sequence). The CDR3 totals 12 residues. Trimming stripped 3 bases from V and 6 bases from J, with 9 bases between. CDR3: CASSFRDAEQYF. CDR3 coding DNA: TGTGCCAGCAGCTTCCGGGATGCCGAGCAGTACTTC. Using reference TRBV7-9 and TRBJ2-7 for the parts outside the CDR3, the full variable domain is DTGVSQNPRHKITKRGQNVTFRCDPISEHNRLYWYRQTLGQGPEFLTYFQNEAQLEKSRLLSDRFSAERPKGSFSTLEIQRTEQGDSAMYLCASSFRDAEQYFGPGTRLTVT.

V and J are TRBV11-2 and TRBJ2-1, with 7 bases identical to TRBD1. Germline lookup yields CDR1 SGHAT and CDR2 FQNNGV. V was pared by 6 bases and J by 5 bases, with 16 bases of the junction left unmatched. The CDR3 contains 17 residues. The CDR3 nucleotides are TGTGCCAGCAGGTCGGTAAGGGGGCCACCCTCGGACAATGAGCAGTTCTTC. Translation gives CASRSVRGPPSDNEQFF.